A selection of T cell receptor beta chains follows, all from one sample in a study of vaccination effects on CD4 cells after COVID-19. Their antigens are not known. The method was immunoSEQ multiplex PCR; TCRdb's version includes in-frame clones alone and lacks a portion of them. The sample lists about 73,000 clones, about four fifths occurring once. The source material was CD4+ T cells from PBMCs cultured with HCoV-NL63 spike peptides, sampled before COVID-19 vaccination. The receptor source for this set is a human donor who received a COVID-19 vaccine. Both conserved end residues are part of each CDR3. Fields, in order: D gene, J gene, clone size, V gene, CDR3 DNA, CDR3 protein. A D gene is named only where the DNA matches it firmly. Clone size appears in some rows only: once, few, many, or a class for an expanded clone.

NA	TRBJ1-6	NA	TRBV29-1	TGCAGCGTTGCCCTTTGTGTTCTTAGGATTTATAATTCACCCCTCCACTTT	CSVALCVLRIYNSPLHF
NA	TRBJ2-5	NA	TRBV1	TGCACCAGCAGCCAAGATTCTGGACCCGAGGAGGCCCAGTACTTC	CTSSQDSGPEEAQYF
NA	TRBJ1-6	NA	TRBV6-5	TGTGCCAGCAGTCGTCCGGGGGATGATAATTCACCCCTCCACTTT	CASSRPGDDNSPLHF
NA	TRBJ1-5	few	TRBV19	TGTGCCAGTAGTATGGGGGCCACCCATCAGCCCCAGCATTTT	CASSMGATHQPQHF
NA	TRBJ2-2	NA	TRBV10-2	TGCGCCAGCAGTGTGTTCGCGAACACCGGGGAGCTGTTTTTT	CASSVFANTGELFF
NA	TRBJ1-6	NA	TRBV25-1	TGTGCCAGCAGCTTCTTTAATTCACCCCTCCACTTT	CASSFFNSPLHF
TRBD2	TRBJ2-5	NA	TRBV7-2	TGTGCCAGCAGCTTACGACTAGCGGGGGGTCAAGAGACCCAGTACTTC	CASSLRLAGGQETQYF
TRBD2	TRBJ2-3	NA	TRBV7-3	TGTGCCAGCAGCCGGACTAGCGGGGGGGCAAATACGCAGTATTTT	CASSRTSGGANTQYF
TRBD1	TRBJ1-6	NA	TRBV2	TGTGCCAGCAGCTCACCGGGACAGAAACCGAGCTCCTATAATTCACCCCTCCACTTT	CASSSPGQKPSSYNSPLHF
TRBD1	TRBJ1-2	NA	TRBV5-1	TGCGCCAGCAGCTCACAGGGGGTACTCGACTACACCTTC	CASSSQGVLDYTF
TRBD1	TRBJ1-4	NA	TRBV25-1	TGTGCCAGCAGTGCTCCAGGGGGAAAGGAAAAACTGTTTTTT	CASSAPGGKEKLFF
NA	TRBJ1-3	few	TRBV7-9	TGTGCCAGCAGCTTATTACAGGGTAGGAGCTCTGGAAACACCATATATTTT	CASSLLQGRSSGNTIYF
TRBD2	TRBJ2-3	NA	TRBV18	TGTGCCAGCTCGCAACTAGCGGGGGGGCAAGATACGCAGTATTTT	CASSQLAGGQDTQYF
TRBD1	TRBJ1-4	NA	TRBV6-5	TGTGCCAGCAGTTCAGGGACAGGGCTTGAAAAACTGTTTTTT	CASSSGTGLEKLFF
NA	TRBJ1-1	NA	TRBV2	TGTGCCAGCAGGAATACAGGGAGGACTGAAGCTTTCTTT	CASRNTGRTEAFF
TRBD1	TRBJ2-5	NA	TRBV29-1	TGCAGCGCGAACCGGGACAGGGTTGAGGATTTCCAAGAGACCCAGTACTTC	CSANRDRVEDFQETQYF
TRBD1	TRBJ2-2	NA	TRBV6-5	TGTGCCAGCAGACGGACAGGGTCTGCCGGGGAGCTGTTTTTT	CASRRTGSAGELFF
TRBD1	TRBJ1-2	NA	TRBV11-2	TGTGCCAGCAGCTTAGCCGGACAGGGGCGGATAGCTAACTATGGCTACACCTTC	CASSLAGQGRIANYGYTF
TRBD2	TRBJ2-5	NA	TRBV5-1	TGCGCCAGCAGCCAGCGGGGGGGCCAAAAAGAGACCCAGTACTTC	CASSQRGGQKETQYF
NA	TRBJ2-3	NA	TRBV24-1	TGTGCCACCACCGACCCCACGACAGGTCTGGACCGAACAGATACGCAGTATTTT	CATTDPTTGLDRTDTQYF
TRBD1	TRBJ2-1	NA	TRBV4-3	TGCGCCAGCAGCGGACAGGGATTTAGGAATGAGCAGTTCTTC	CASSGQGFRNEQFF
NA	TRBJ2-2	NA	TRBV3-1/TRBV3-2	TGTGCCAGCAGCCCCGGGGTTTGGCAGGGCGACACCGGGGAGCTGTTTTTT	CASSPGVWQGDTGELFF
NA	TRBJ2-5	NA	TRBV7-9	TGTGCCAGCAGCTTTTCAGGCGGAGAGACCCAGTACTTC	CASSFSGGETQYF
NA	TRBJ2-5	few	TRBV7-7	TGTGCCAGCAGCTCCGGAGAGACCCAGTACTTC	CASSSGETQYF
TRBD1	TRBJ1-1	NA	TRBV29-1	TGCAGCACGTTTAGGACAGGACTTTACACTGAAGCTTTCTTT	CSTFRTGLYTEAFF
NA	TRBJ1-2	few	TRBV19	TGTGCCAGTAGTATTGATGCCGGCTATGGCTACACCTTC	CASSIDAGYGYTF
TRBD1	TRBJ1-1	NA	TRBV18	TGTGCCAGCTCACGCAACGCGGGGACAGCCGATAACACTGAAGCTTTCTTT	CASSRNAGTADNTEAFF
NA	TRBJ2-2	once	TRBV24-1	TGTGCCACCAGTGACGCAATTCCTAACACCGGGGAGCTGTTTTTT	CATSDAIPNTGELFF
TRBD2	TRBJ2-5	NA	TRBV2	TGTGCCAGCACCCGGTGGGGGGGTATAGGGGAGACCCAGTACTTC	CASTRWGGIGETQYF
TRBD1	TRBJ1-4	NA	TRBV28	TGTGCCAGCAGTTTATGGTCGACAGGGGGCGGCCATGAAAAACTGTTTTTT	CASSLWSTGGGHEKLFF
NA	TRBJ1-2	NA	TRBV6-2/TRBV6-3	TGTGCCAGCAGTTATACCGACTATGGCTACACCTTC	CASSYTDYGYTF
NA	TRBJ1-5	NA	TRBV3-1/TRBV3-2	TGTGCCAGCAGCCAAGGGTCTCGGGCCCAGCATTTT	CASSQGSRAQHF
NA	TRBJ1-3	NA	TRBV7-2	TGTGCCAGCAGCTCAACACAGAGAAACACCATATATTTT	CASSSTQRNTIYF
NA	TRBJ2-2	NA	TRBV11-3	TGTGCCAGCTCCCACACCGGGGAGCTGTTTTTT	CASSHTGELFF
NA	TRBJ1-2	once	TRBV4-3	TGCGCCAGCAGCGATCAGGTAGCGCAGGCTCTCTATGGCTACACCTTC	CASSDQVAQALYGYTF
TRBD2	TRBJ2-1	NA	TRBV3-1/TRBV3-2	TGTGCCAGCAGCCCCAGAACGACTAGCGGGAACTACAATGAGCAGTTCTTC	CASSPRTTSGNYNEQFF
NA	TRBJ1-5	few	TRBV24-1	TGTGCCACCAGTGGGGACGGGTACGATCAGCCCCAGCATTTT	CATSGDGYDQPQHF
TRBD1	TRBJ2-2	NA	TRBV30	TGTGCCTGGAGTGCGCCATCGGGACAGTACACCGGGGAGCTGTTTTTT	CAWSAPSGQYTGELFF
TRBD1	TRBJ2-5	NA	TRBV4-3	TGCGCCAGCAGCCAGGACAGGGCACGGGAGACCCAGTACTTC	CASSQDRARETQYF
NA	TRBJ2-5	NA	TRBV10-2	TGCGCCAGCGGCCGGGTCGAAGAGACCCAGTACTTC	CASGRVEETQYF
TRBD2	TRBJ2-5	NA	TRBV9	TGTGCCAGCAGCGTAGGGCTCTTAGCGGGGGAGGGGGAGACCCAGTACTTC	CASSVGLLAGEGETQYF
TRBD1	TRBJ1-2	NA	TRBV6-5	TGTGCCAGCAGGGGACAGGGCTCTGATGGCTACACCTTC	CASRGQGSDGYTF
TRBD1	TRBJ1-3	NA	TRBV2	TGTGCCAGCACTCCCAGGGGGGAAGGCACCATATATTTT	CASTPRGEGTIYF
NA	TRBJ2-5	NA	TRBV6-5	TGTGCCAGCAGGTCCCCTATGGTTCAAGAGACCCAGTACTTC	CASRSPMVQETQYF
TRBD2	TRBJ2-2	NA	TRBV9	TGTGCCAGCAGCGTCGGACTAGCGGGGGGTCACACCGGGGAGCTGTTTTTT	CASSVGLAGGHTGELFF
NA	TRBJ2-5	NA	TRBV3-1/TRBV3-2	TGTGCCAGCAGCCCCCATCGAGGTGAGGAGACCCAGTACTTC	CASSPHRGEETQYF
NA	TRBJ1-1	NA	TRBV6-5	TGTGCCAGCAGAATTAGCGAGAACACTGAAGCTTTCTTT	CASRISENTEAFF
TRBD1	TRBJ1-1	NA	TRBV2	TGTGCCAGCGCCACGATAGGACAGGGTGCCACTGAAGCTTTCTTT	CASATIGQGATEAFF
NA	TRBJ1-1	NA	TRBV7-9	TGTGCCAGCAGCTCAATGGGGACGGTGAACACTGAAGCTTTCTTT	CASSSMGTVNTEAFF
TRBD1	TRBJ2-1	NA	TRBV7-2	TGTGCCAGCAGCTTATCCCGGGACAGGGGGTTTAGGAATGAGCAGTTCTTC	CASSLSRDRGFRNEQFF
NA	TRBJ1-2	NA	TRBV6-6	TGTGCCAGCAGCTTGGACAAATATGGCTACACCTTC	CASSLDKYGYTF